A selection of T cell receptor beta chains follows, all from one sample in a study of blood T cell repertoires in COVID-19. The table came from immunoSEQ multiplex PCR; TCRdb's copy has only in-frame clones and leaves some out. The table has around 130,000 clones, roughly 80% seen once. The sample consisted of peripheral blood. These receptors were collected from a woman in her fifties or sixties with acute or convalescent COVID-19. Both conserved end residues are part of each CDR3. The order of the fields is J gene, D gene, clone size, V gene, CDR3 DNA, CDR3 protein. A D gene is named only where the DNA matches it firmly. Size is stated for part of the rows, as once, few or many counts, or as a class when the clone is expanded.

>TRBJ1-6|TRBD1|once|TRBV30
TGTGCCTGGAGGTCCGGGACAGCCTTGGATTCACCCCTCCACTTT
CAWRSGTALDSPLHF
>TRBJ1-2|.|.|TRBV30
TGTGCCTGGAGTTTTATGGAGGATGGCTACACCTTC
CAWSFMEDGYTF
>TRBJ2-2|.|.|TRBV11-2
TGTGCCAGCAGCTTAGAGTCTAGCGTCATCACCGGGGAGCTGTTTTTT
CASSLESSVITGELFF
>TRBJ1-5|.|.|TRBV5-5
TGTGCCAGCAGCTTGGGTCAGGGGATGACTCAGCCCCAGCATTTT
CASSLGQGMTQPQHF
>TRBJ2-3|.|.|TRBV9
TGTGCCAGCAGCGTCCGCACGGGGATTGGCACAGATACGCAGTATTTT
CASSVRTGIGTDTQYF
>TRBJ2-3|TRBD2|.|TRBV29-1
TGCAGCGTTAAAGCGGGGTTCACAGATACGCAGTATTTT
CSVKAGFTDTQYF
>TRBJ1-6|.|many|TRBV30
TGTGCCTGGAGTGGATCGGGGGCACCCCTCCACTTT
CAWSGSGAPLHF
>TRBJ1-2|.|.|TRBV5-1
TGCGCCAGCAAAGGCAGCAGCGACACCTTC
CASKGSSDTF
>TRBJ1-6|TRBD1|.|TRBV9
TGTGCCAGCAGCGCGACAGGGACCATGTCACCCCTCCACTTT
CASSATGTMSPLHF
>TRBJ1-5|.|.|TRBV4-1
TGCGCCAGCAGCCACGTTGCGGGGGAGAATCAGCCCCAGCATTTT
CASSHVAGENQPQHF
>TRBJ1-1|TRBD1|.|TRBV23-1
TGCGCCAGCAGTCCGAGGGGGCACTTGCTTGGAAACACTGAAGCTTTCTTT
CASSPRGHLLGNTEAFF
>TRBJ2-7|TRBD1|once|TRBV5-4
TGTGCCAGCAGCTTGAACAGGGGCGTAGGGTACGAGCAGTACTTC
CASSLNRGVGYEQYF
>TRBJ2-1|TRBD2|.|TRBV5-1
TGCGCCAGCAGCTTGGGACTAGCGCGACCGGGTGACAATGCTGAGCAGTTCTTC
CASSLGLARPGDNAEQFF
>TRBJ2-3|TRBD2|.|TRBV5-4
TGTGCCAGCAGCCTCGGGACTAGCGGGGGGGTAGCCACAGATACGCAGTATTTT
CASSLGTSGGVATDTQYF
>TRBJ1-2|TRBD1|.|TRBV19
TGTGCCAGTACTCTGACAGGGAGCTATGGCTACACCTTC
CASTLTGSYGYTF
>TRBJ1-2|TRBD1|.|TRBV3-1/TRBV3-2
TGTGCCAGCAGCCAACTAGCTTTCTCGGGACAGGGTCATGGCTACACCTTC
CASSQLAFSGQGHGYTF